This TCR beta chain came from a study of blood T cell repertoires in COVID-19. Study overall: Both acute and convalescent COVID-19 samples were obtained from the United States, Italy and Spain.

All enrollees were about 18 to 89 years old and from fewer than 25 US areas. V gave up 7 bases and J gave up 5 bases; unmatched junction bases: 11. The CDR3 totals 15 residues. Germline CDR1 MNHEY, CDR2 SMNVEV (reference sequence). Authors' methods: Amplification from reference gene primers served as the basis for estimated nucleated cell counts. Assay used: immunoSEQ multiplex PCR; TCRdb lists only in-frame clones, some missing. The V and J calls and clone size come from that table; D and trimming were worked out from the DNA. The sample holds about 170,000 clones; about 80% are singletons and the top ten take less than 15%.

The chain employs TRBV27 and TRBJ2-7; 10 bases line up with TRBD1. This clonotype was sampled from a man aged 50-60 years who had recovered from COVID-19. Sequenced material: PBMCs or T cells enriched from blood (not recorded which). CDR3 in amino acids: CASTPLGQGSHEQYF. Written as DNA, the CDR3 is TGTGCCAGCACCCCCCTGGGACAGGGGAGCCACGAGCAGTACTTC.